The 10 T cell receptor beta chains listed next were all sequenced from one sample in a study of blood T cell repertoires in COVID-19. Assay: immunoSEQ multiplex PCR; the TCRdb copy retains only in-frame clones and omits some. Counted here are 250,000 to 300,000 clones, approximately 93% occurring once; the ten biggest clones make up roughly 2.3%. The sample was peripheral blood. These receptors all come from a woman in her thirties with COVID-19, enrolled during active disease.

The chain employs TRBV7-9 and TRBJ2-3, with 7 bases lining up with TRBD2. Trimming at V came to 3 bases and at J to 5 bases, leaving 11 bases not matched to a gene. The CDR3 has 16 residues. Germline V CDR1 and CDR2: SEHNR, FQNEAQ (reference sequence). The DNA of the CDR3 is TGTGCCAGCAGCTTTTTATCGGCGGGAGTGGGAGATACGCAGTATTTT. Translating gives CASSFLSAGVGDTQYF.

This chain uses TRBV25-1 with TRBJ2-7; 7 bases fit TRBD1. The CDR3 spans 13 residues. With 5 bases clipped from V and 5 bases from J, the junction kept 6 bases outside the gene matches. The germline V gene has CDR1 MGHDK and CDR2 SYGVNS. CDR3 in amino acids: CASSPGTVDEQYF. The CDR3 nucleotides read TGTGCCAGCAGTCCGGGGACAGTGGACGAGCAGTACTTC.

This chain links TRBV9 with TRBJ1-1; D might be TRBD1 (5 bases). Germline V gene lookup returns CDR1 SGDLS and CDR2 YYNGEE. V lost 0 bases and J lost 4, with 13 bases in between. This CDR3 contains 15 residues. CDR3 residues: CASSVAGGRTTEAFF. CDR3 bases: TGTGCCAGCAGCGTAGCGGGGGGTCGTACCACTGAAGCTTTCTTT.

The V gene is TRBV30, the J gene TRBJ2-1; TRBD2 matches 12 bases. Germline-derived CDR1 and CDR2 are GTSNPN and SVGIG (reference sequence). The CDR3 has 16 amino acids. Trimming at V came to 3 bases and at J to 5 bases, leaving 8 bases not matched to a gene. Here the CDR3 DNA reads TGTGCCTGGAGACTCCAAGGACTAGCGGGACACAATGAGCAGTTCTTC. This sequence encodes CAWRLQGLAGHNEQFF.

The genes are TRBV19 and TRBJ2-1; 9 bases agree with TRBD2. The CDR3 runs to 16 residues. J lost 9 bases, V lost 3 bases, and 12 bases had no gene match. Germline assignment: CDR1 LNHDA and CDR2 SQIVND (reference sequence). The CDR3 spells CASSIDMRREGLEQFF. The CDR3 nucleotides read TGTGCCAGTAGTATCGATATGAGGCGGGAGGGCCTTGAGCAGTTCTTC.

In its sample, this clone was seen once. For the CDR3, the DNA is TGCGCCAGCAGCTGGGACAGTGGAACTGAAGCTTTCTTT. This translates into CASSWDSGTEAFF. The V call is TRBV5-1, the J call TRBJ1-1; 7 bases map to TRBD1. The CDR3 totals 13 residues. Trimming removed 3 bases from V and 5 bases from J; junction bases left unmatched: 4. The germline V gene has CDR1 SGHRS and CDR2 YFSETQ.

The chain combines TRBV15 with TRBJ2-5; 12 nucleotides line up with TRBD2. Trimming cost V 6 bases and J 5 bases; bases outside gene matches: 4. Per germline, CDR1 LNHNV and CDR2 YYDKDF (reference sequence). CDR3 length equals 14 residues. CDR3 in DNA: TGTGCCACCAGGACGACTAGCGGGAGTGAGACCCAGTACTTC. Its protein is CATRTTSGSETQYF.

In nucleotides, the CDR3 is TGTGCCAGCAGCTTCGCGGGAGGGCCTGGTGAGCAGTTCTTC. It specifies CASSFAGGPGEQFF. The chain recombines TRBV11-2 with TRBJ2-1; the match to TRBD2 covers 9 bases. The CDR3 extends over 14 amino acids. CDR1 is SGHAT, CDR2 FQNNGV, per germline. Losses at the gene ends were 3 bases for V and 9 bases for J; bases not matched to a gene: 6.

This rearrangement joins TRBV15 to TRBJ1-2, with TRBD1 identical over 7 bases. The V gene's germline CDR1 is LNHNV and CDR2 YYDKDF (reference sequence). The ends lost 0 bases at V and 8 bases at J; junction bases unmatched: 9. There are 15 residues in the CDR3. The chain's CDR3 is CATSRDQATGVGYTF. Here the CDR3 DNA reads TGTGCCACCAGCAGAGACCAGGCCACAGGGGTCGGCTACACCTTC.

The chain recombines TRBV21-1 with TRBJ1-3; the table's TRBD1 call for D was not verified on the DNA. TRBV21-1 is classified as a pseudogene. The CDR3 totals 12 residues. CDR3 nucleotides: TGTGCCAGCAGCAGACAGGGAAACACCATATATTTT. This codes for CASSRQGNTIYF.